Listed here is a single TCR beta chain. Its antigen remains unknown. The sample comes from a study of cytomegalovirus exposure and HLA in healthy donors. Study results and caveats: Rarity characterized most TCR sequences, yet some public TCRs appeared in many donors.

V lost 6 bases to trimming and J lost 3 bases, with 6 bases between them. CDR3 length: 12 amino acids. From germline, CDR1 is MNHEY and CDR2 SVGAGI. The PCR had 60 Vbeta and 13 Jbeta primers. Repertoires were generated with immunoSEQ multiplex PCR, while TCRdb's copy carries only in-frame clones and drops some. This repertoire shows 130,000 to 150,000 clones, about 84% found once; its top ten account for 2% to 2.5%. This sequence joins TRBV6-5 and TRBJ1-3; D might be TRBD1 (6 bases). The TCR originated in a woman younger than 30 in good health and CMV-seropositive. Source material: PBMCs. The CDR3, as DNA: TGTGCCAGCAGGACAGGTGGAAACACCATATATTTT. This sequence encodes CASRTGGNTIYF.